The 30 T cell receptor beta chains presented below share a single source sample, sequenced in a study of blood T cells in healthy people across ages. A second about 6 to 12 cycle PCR used barcoded and J-beta primers. TCRdb processed the 5' RACE reads anew with MiXCR; each CDR3 protein has one entry. This sample has around 650,000 distinct CDR3 sequences, with roughly 32% found just once. Sequenced input: blood. These receptors were obtained from a woman older than 75 in good health.

The chain uses TRBV7-2 and TRBJ2-5, with D tentatively TRBD2 (7 bases). Germline V gene data show CDR1 as SGHTA and CDR2 as FQGNSA. This CDR3 is built from 17 residues. V shed 5 bases and J shed 7 bases, with 26 bases lying between them. The CDR3: CASSGGARGHPRGTQYF. CDR3 DNA sequence: TGTGCCAGCAGCGGGGGGGCAAGGGGACACCCTAGGGGGACCCAGTACTTC.

The sample holds many counts of this clonotype. This chain joins TRBV27 and TRBJ1-2, with 7 bases that match TRBD1. With 5 bases clipped from V and 8 bases from J, the junction kept 14 bases outside the gene matches. The CDR3 consists of 15 residues. CDR1 is MNHEY and CDR2 is SMNVEV in the germline V gene (reference sequence). The CDR3 DNA reads as TGTGCCAGCAGTCCACGACAGGGACATTTAGGCGGCTACACCTTC. This codes for CASSPRQGHLGGYTF.

This clonotype was counted a single time. The junction shows a germline mismatch at one end, possibly a read error. The chain employs TRBV9 and TRBJ2-2; D perhaps matches TRBD1 (6 bases). The CDR3 runs to 16 residues. CDR1 and CDR2 from the germline V gene are SGDLS and YYNGEE. The CDR3 bases are TGTGCCAGCAGCGTACGAGCAGGGGCTGGCACCGAGGAGCTGTTTTTT. Translated: CASSVRAGAGTEELFF. Looking up the rest from reference TRBV9 and TRBJ2-2 gives the full variable domain: DSGVTQTPKHLITATGQRVTLRCSPRSGDLSVYWYQQSLDQGLQFLIQYYNGEERAKGNILERFSAQQFPDLHSELNLSSLELGDSALYFCASSVRAGAGTEELFFGEGSRLTVL.

The V gene is TRBV12-3 or TRBV12-4, the J gene TRBJ2-7, with a weak D call TRBD1 (6 bases). The CDR3 runs 13 residues. V lost 7 bases to trimming and J lost 0 bases, with 10 bases between them. In DNA form, the CDR3 reads TGTGCCAGCACCCGGGACATCTCCTACGAGCAGTACTTC. Translation gives CASTRDISYEQYF.

This clonotype was recorded many times. CDR3 nucleotide sequence: TGTGCCAGCAGCCCCGGGACCCCGGGAGGCACCTACGAGCAGTACTTC. It encodes CASSPGTPGGTYEQYF. This rearrangement joins TRBV11-3 to TRBJ2-7; 7 bases are a match to TRBD2. The CDR3 extends over 16 amino acids. Trimming took 5 bases from V and 2 from J; bases not matched to a gene: 12. Germline V CDR1 and CDR2: SGHNT, YENEEA.

The rearrangement joins TRBV29-1 to TRBJ2-5; 9 bases map to TRBD2. The V gene end was trimmed by 2 bases and the J gene end by 4 bases; junction bases not matched to a gene: 8. The germline V gene has CDR1 SQVTM and CDR2 ANQGSEA. The CDR3 runs to 15 residues. CDR3 sequence reads: CSVENSGSVVETQYF. CDR3 coding DNA: TGCAGCGTTGAAAATAGCGGGAGTGTGGTAGAGACCCAGTACTTC.

This clonotype was found a few times. J is TRBJ2-5 and V is TRBV12-3 or TRBV12-4, with TRBD1 matching 9 bases. V lost 3 bases to trimming and J lost 11 bases; unmatched junction nucleotides: 7. The CDR3 has 13 amino acids. DNA of the CDR3: TGTGCCAGCAGTTTGATGGACAGGGGTGAGCAGTACTTC. Protein: CASSLMDRGEQYF.

This clonotype was observed many times. The genes are TRBV3-1 and TRBJ2-7; D is possibly TRBD1 or TRBD2 (5 bases each). V gave up 3 bases and J gave up 7 bases, with 19 bases separating them. This CDR3 spans 15 amino acids. Germline lookup yields CDR1 LGHDT and CDR2 YNNKEL (reference sequence). This CDR3 reads CASSQMRQSTGEQYF. The DNA for the CDR3 is TGTGCCAGCAGCCAGATGAGACAGTCGACGGGGGAGCAGTACTTC.

The chain uses TRBV7-2 and TRBJ2-7; perhaps D is TRBD1 or TRBD2 (6 bases each). The DNA end is a closer match to TRBJ2-5, so the J assignment may be wrong. Germline assignment: CDR1 SGHTA and CDR2 FQGNSA. The CDR3 contains 15 residues. The CDR3 sequence: CASNLSRGQTETQYF. In DNA, the CDR3 is TGTGCCAGCAACTTGTCCCGGGGGCAGACAGAGACCCAGTACTTC.

V gene TRBV7-2 combines with J gene TRBJ1-4; D is undetermined. The CDR3 sequence is 15 residues long. Between the trimmed V and J ends, which lost 2 bases and 0 bases, there was a span of 7 bases. Germline assignment: CDR1 SGHTA and CDR2 FQGNSA. CDR3 DNA sequence: TGTGCCAGCAGCTTAAGAGCCGCAACTAATGAAAAACTGTTTTTT. It translates to CASSLRAATNEKLFF.

This clonotype was detected a few times. The chain uses TRBV7-2 and TRBJ2-2; D might be TRBD1 or TRBD2, each matching 6 bases. The ends were cut back, 3 bases at V and 4 bases at J, with 9 bases in the middle. CDR3 length: 14 residues. Germline V gene data show CDR1 as SGHTA and CDR2 as FQGNSA. DNA for the CDR3: TGTGCCAGCAGCTTCTCGGGGGCCACCGGGGAGCTGTTTTTT. Amino acid sequence: CASSFSGATGELFF.

The count of this clonotype is one. The chain joins TRBV10-3 to TRBJ2-1, with D possibly TRBD1 on 6 matching bases. This CDR3 has 15 amino acids. Trimming shortened V by 3 bases and J by 3 bases, and 12 bases separated the two germline ends. Germline CDR1 ENHRY, CDR2 SYGVKD. Written as DNA, the CDR3 is TGTGCCATCAGTGATATGGGGGCCGACTACAATGAGCAGTTCTTC. Translation gives CAISDMGADYNEQFF.

In its sample, this clonotype was seen many times. The V and J genes are TRBV29-1 and TRBJ2-3; D unresolved. The V gene's germline CDR1 is SQVTM and CDR2 ANQGSEA. CDR3 length: 12 amino acids. Trimming shortened V by 4 bases and J by 3 bases, and 8 bases separated the two germline ends. CDR3 bases: TGCAGCGTTGTCCCTAAAACAGATACGCAGTATTTT. It is translated as CSVVPKTDTQYF.

The table lists this clonotype with many counts. The chain has TRBV20-1 and TRBJ2-3, with 9 nucleotides matching TRBD1. CDR3 length: 14 amino acids. Germline CDR1 and CDR2: DFQATT and SNEGSKA (reference sequence). V dropped 6 bases and J dropped 2; count of bases not matched to a gene: 6. The CDR3 reads CSATGTGSTDTQYF. Written as DNA, the CDR3 is TGCAGTGCAACCGGGACAGGGTCCACAGATACGCAGTATTTT.

This clonotype came up many times. The rearrangement links TRBV18 to TRBJ1-5; 7 bases map to TRBD1. The CDR3 totals 14 residues. V lost 2 bases, J lost 6 bases, and 4 bases stayed unmatched. Germline V gives CDR1 KGHSH, CDR2 LQKENI. The CDR3 DNA is TGTGCCAGCTCACCAGGGGCAGGGGGTCAGCCCCAGCATTTT. This encodes CASSPGAGGQPQHF.

The gene calls are TRBV19 and TRBJ1-5; 7 bases are shared with TRBD1. V lost 2 bases, J lost 5 bases, and 6 bases stayed unmatched. The CDR3 runs to 15 residues. Germline V gene sequence: CDR1 LNHDA, CDR2 SQIVND (reference sequence). CDR3 residues: CASSIQGVGDQPQHF. The DNA of the CDR3 is TGTGCCAGTAGTATACAGGGGGTCGGGGATCAGCCCCAGCATTTT. The whole variable domain, filled in from reference TRBV19 and TRBJ1-5, reads DGGITQSPKYLFRKEGQNVTLSCEQNLNHDAMYWYRQDPGQGLRLIYYSQIVNDFQKGDIAEGYSVSREKKESFPLTVTSAQKNPTAFYLCASSIQGVGDQPQHFGDGTRLSIL.

Many counts were recorded for this clonotype. The chain links TRBV7-9 to TRBJ2-2, with TRBD1 as a possible D gene (5 bases). This CDR3 contains 16 residues. The ends were cut back, 5 bases at V and 8 bases at J, with 21 bases in the middle. Looked up from germline, CDR1 is SEHNR and CDR2 is FQNEAQ (reference sequence). Here the CDR3 DNA reads TGTGCCAGCAGCCCCTCGAGTGCGAAGGGGATAGGGGAGCTGTTTTTT. This encodes CASSPSSAKGIGELFF.

A few counts support this clonotype. This chain connects TRBV7-2 to TRBJ1-5; no clear D gene. The CDR3 is made up of 14 amino acids. Trimming removed 1 base at V and 0 bases at J, with 4 bases between. Germline V CDR1 and CDR2: SGHTA, FQGNSA. In nucleotides, the CDR3 is TGTGCCAGCAGCTTAGAACTTAGCAATCAGCCCCAGCATTTT. It yields the protein CASSLELSNQPQHF.

This chain joins TRBV7-2 and TRBJ1-4; 10 bases are a match to TRBD1. With V trimmed by 1 base and J by 13 bases, 9 bases remained unmatched. CDR3 length equals 15 residues. Germline CDR1 SGHTA, CDR2 FQGNSA. The CDR3 protein is CTSSLVGQGMERLFF. CDR3 in DNA: TGTACCAGCAGCTTAGTGGGACAGGGGATGGAGAGACTGTTTTTT.

For this clonotype: This sequence may be a read error, since a much larger clone differs from it by one base. The chain links TRBV20-1 to TRBJ2-1; 9 bases match TRBD1. The J call is uncertain, as TRBJ2-7 better fits the DNA end. Germline V CDR1 and CDR2: DFQATT, SNEGSKA (reference sequence). The CDR3 runs to 16 residues. The CDR3 spells CSASKGDRDSYNEQYF. The CDR3, as DNA: TGCAGTGCTAGTAAGGGGGACAGGGATTCCTACAATGAGCAGTACTTC.

This clonotype was recorded a few times. This sequence joins TRBV7-9 and TRBJ2-3; possibly TRBD1 or TRBD2 for D (5 bases each). V shed 5 bases and J shed 2 bases, with 17 bases lying between them. Germline V CDR1 and CDR2: SEHNR, FQNEAQ (reference sequence). The CDR3 totals 16 residues. The DNA for the CDR3 is TGTGCCAGCAGCGGGCAATGGGCAGGGACCACAGATACGCAGTATTTT. This encodes CASSGQWAGTTDTQYF.

A single count supports this clonotype. This chain connects TRBV24-1 to TRBJ2-1; no definite D call. Deletions cut 7 bases from V and 0 bases from J, with 12 bases between. The germline CDR1 and CDR2 sequences are KGHDR and SFDVKD. The CDR3 totals 15 residues. This CDR3 is CATSESSSSYNEQFF. The CDR3 region has the DNA TGTGCCACCAGCGAGTCTTCAAGCTCCTACAATGAGCAGTTCTTC.

J is TRBJ2-7 and V is TRBV27; D is unresolved. Per the germline V gene, CDR1 is MNHEY and CDR2 is SMNVEV (reference sequence). The CDR3 contains 13 residues. With 5 bases removed from V and 12 bases from J, the gap between germline ends came to 20 bases. The CDR3 bases are TGTGCCAGCAGTCCCACCCGACTGGGCTCGAGGTACTTC. Amino acids: CASSPTRLGSRYF.

As concerns this clonotype: One end of the junction does not line up with germline, which may come from a read error. This chain joins TRBV7-9 and TRBJ2-5, with TRBD2 identical over 7 bases. Germline CDR1 and CDR2: SEHNR and FQNEAQ (reference sequence). This CDR3 spans 12 amino acids. The DNA of the CDR3 is TGTGTCAGCAGCCGCGGGAGAGAGACCCAGTACTTC. This codes for CVSSRGRETQYF.

This clonotype was detected only a few times. The rearrangement joins TRBV27 to TRBJ2-1; a weak D match, TRBD2 (7 bases). The CDR3 runs 15 residues. V was pared by 5 bases and J by 9 bases, with 20 bases between. Germline CDR1 and CDR2: MNHEY and SMNVEV (reference sequence). DNA for the CDR3: TGTGCCAGCAGTCACCGGGGGGCGGGGGTGGGTGAGCAGTTCTTC. Protein: CASSHRGAGVGEQFF.

This clonotype was detected many times. This chain connects TRBV7-2 to TRBJ1-2; D is unresolved. CDR1 SGHTA and CDR2 FQGNSA come from the germline V gene. CDR3 length: 14 residues. V was pared by 2 bases and J by 4 bases, with 11 bases between. As DNA, the CDR3 is TGTGCCAGCAGCTTAAGCCCAGCCCTCTATGGCTACACCTTC. Protein product: CASSLSPALYGYTF.

The chain joins TRBV20-1 to TRBJ2-3; 9 nucleotides line up with TRBD1. The CDR3 covers 15 residues. CDR1 and CDR2 from the germline V gene are DFQATT and SNEGSKA (reference sequence). V was pared by 5 bases and J by 0 bases, with 6 bases of the junction left unmatched. The CDR3 nucleotides read TGCAGTGCTGGGGGGGGACAGGGAAGCACAGATACGCAGTATTTT. Translation: CSAGGGQGSTDTQYF.

CDR3 in DNA: TGTGCCAGTAGTATTAATCCTCCGGTCCTTGAGCAGTTCTTC. The encoded protein is CASSINPPVLEQFF. The chain is built from TRBV19 and TRBJ2-1; D ambiguous. Trimming cost V 3 bases and J 9 bases, with 15 bases left between them. Germline loops: CDR1 LNHDA, CDR2 SQIVND (reference sequence). The CDR3 has 14 amino acids.

The V gene is TRBV2, the J gene TRBJ1-4; the D gene is possibly TRBD1 (5 bases). Germline loops: CDR1 SNHLY, CDR2 FYNNEI. The CDR3 totals 15 residues. The germline V and J ends were trimmed by 7 bases and 1 base, with 13 bases remaining between them. For the CDR3, the DNA is TGTGCCAGCAAAAGCAGGGTCGGAACTAATGAAAAACTGTTTTTT. Protein sequence: CASKSRVGTNEKLFF.

The gene calls are TRBV4-3 and TRBJ1-1; weak D call: TRBD1 (5 bases). Germline V gene lookup returns CDR1 LGHNA and CDR2 YSLEER. The CDR3 runs to 14 residues. V lost 4 bases and J 4 bases, leaving 13 bases between the germline ends. CDR3 bases: TGCGCCAGCAGCCGGTGGCGGGGCGGCACTGAAGCTTTCTTT. Amino acids: CASSRWRGGTEAFF.